The 23 T cell receptor beta chains presented below share a single source sample, sequenced in a study of blood T cells in healthy people across ages. Alongside a J-beta primer mix, a sample-barcoded 5' primer served in a second PCR lasting about 7 to 11 cycles. TCRdb recomputed calls from the 5' RACE reads with MiXCR, one row per CDR3 protein. This table holds around 900,000 distinct CDR3 sequences, 29% found once. Specimen: blood. The receptors were gathered from a woman older than 75 in good health.

This clonotype was counted a few times. The chain employs TRBV15 and TRBJ2-5; 9 bases line up with TRBD2. The germline gives CDR1 LNHNV, CDR2 YYDKDF (reference sequence). The V and J ends lost 0 bases and 5 bases, in that order; junction bases with no gene match: 4. This CDR3 region has 15 residues. The CDR3 is CATSRERLAAETQYF. The DNA for the CDR3 is TGTGCCACCAGCAGAGAGAGACTAGCGGCGGAGACCCAGTACTTC. The full variable domain, its missing parts supplied by reference TRBV15 and TRBJ2-5, is DAMVIQNPRYQVTQFGKPVTLSCSQTLNHNVMYWYQQKSSQAPKLLFHYYDKDFNNEADTPDNFQSRRPNTSFCFLDIRSPGLGDTAMYLCATSRERLAAETQYFGPGTRLLVL.

The V call is TRBV27, the J call TRBJ1-1; the match to TRBD1 covers 7 bases. CDR1 is MNHEY, CDR2 SMNVEV, per germline (reference sequence). The V gene end was trimmed by 6 bases and the J gene end by 4 bases; junction bases not matched to a gene: 8. The CDR3 length is 14 residues. CDR3 DNA sequence: TGTGCCAGCAGCCTTGACAGGGTGACCACTGAAGCTTTCTTT. Encoded protein: CASSLDRVTTEAFF.

In regard to this clonotype: Possible read error: a much larger clone is one base away. This chain joins TRBV7-2 and TRBJ2-5, with a weak D call TRBD2 (6 bases). Per germline, CDR1 SGHTA and CDR2 FQGNSA. There are 17 residues in the CDR3. The CDR3 here is CANSSIGYAGRGETQYF. CDR3 in DNA: TGTGCCAACAGCTCGATCGGATATGCGGGGCGCGGGGAGACCCAGTACTTC. The full variable domain, in which reference TRBV7-2 and TRBJ2-5 provide the parts outside the CDR3, is GAGVSQSPSNKVTEKGKDVELRCDPISGHTALYWYRQSLGQGLEFLIYFQGNSAPDKSGLPSDRFSAERTGGSVSTLTIQRTQQEDSAVYLCANSSIGYAGRGETQYFGPGTRLLVL.

This sequence joins TRBV7-9 and TRBJ1-4; 9 bases align to TRBD1. The CDR3 covers 16 residues. Germline V lookup: CDR1 SEHNR, CDR2 FQNEAQ (reference sequence). The V gene end was trimmed by 5 bases and the J gene end by 5 bases; junction bases not matched to a gene: 9. CDR3 region: CASSGNRGPSNEKLFF. The DNA for the CDR3 is TGTGCCAGCAGCGGAAACAGGGGGCCGTCGAATGAAAAACTGTTTTTT.

The rearrangement links TRBV6-5 to TRBJ1-4; 8 bases map to TRBD1. The ends lost 5 bases at V and 7 bases at J; junction bases unmatched: 6. Germline CDR1 is MNHEY and CDR2 is SVGAGI. This CDR3 has 14 amino acids. The CDR3 region is CASSKDRVREKLFF. The CDR3 nucleotides are TGTGCCAGCAGTAAGGACAGGGTGCGTGAAAAACTGTTTTTT.

In this sample, this clonotype turned up a few times. J is TRBJ1-5 and V is TRBV20-1, with 10 bases that match TRBD1. The CDR3 covers 17 residues. CDR1 DFQATT and CDR2 SNEGSKA come from the germline V gene (reference sequence). The V segment lost 0 bases and the J segment 0 bases; nucleotides outside the gene matches: 5. The CDR3 DNA reads TGCAGTGCTAGAGAGTCCCGGGACAGGGGTAGCAATCAGCCCCAGCATTTT. It yields the protein CSARESRDRGSNQPQHF.

As to this clonotype: Possible read error: a much larger clone is one base away. The chain couples TRBV7-9 to TRBJ2-7, with D uncertain. This CDR3 spans 15 amino acids. The V gene's germline CDR1 is SEHNR and CDR2 FQNEAQ (reference sequence). The V end was cut by 1 base, the J end by 1 base, with 11 bases between. CDR3 region: CASSLGTKLSYEQYF. DNA of the CDR3: TGTGCCAGCAGCTTAGGGACGAAGTTATCCTACGAGCAGTACTTC.

In its sample, this clonotype was seen many times. This chain uses TRBV5-1 with TRBJ1-2; D might be TRBD1 (5 bases). Germline lookup yields CDR1 SGHRS and CDR2 YFSETQ. This CDR3 comprises 14 residues. V was pared by 0 bases and J by 6 bases, with 12 bases between. The CDR3 protein is CASSLEWGSDGYTF. CDR3 DNA: TGCGCCAGCAGCTTGGAATGGGGGTCCGATGGCTACACCTTC.

This clonotype was counted ten times or more. The chain combines TRBV28 with TRBJ2-5; D could derive from TRBD1 or TRBD2 (5 bases each). This CDR3 spans 13 amino acids. V was trimmed by 7 bases and J by 5 bases, leaving 14 bases between them. In germline, CDR1 is MDHEN, CDR2 SYDVKM. The CDR3 protein is CASKQQGEETQYF. CDR3 DNA sequence: TGTGCCAGCAAACAGCAGGGAGAGGAGACCCAGTACTTC.

The V call is TRBV28, the J call TRBJ1-5; D may be TRBD1 (5 bases). V was pared by 2 bases and J by 0 bases, with 17 bases between. The CDR3 extends over 18 amino acids. The germline CDR1 and CDR2 sequences are MDHEN and SYDVKM. In DNA form, the CDR3 reads TGTGCCAGCAGTTTAAACCTCCAGGGCCCTCATAGCAATCAGCCCCAGCATTTT. This sequence encodes CASSLNLQGPHSNQPQHF. The whole variable domain, remainder taken from reference TRBV28 and TRBJ1-5, is DVKVTQSSRYLVKRTGEKVFLECVQDMDHENMFWYRQDPGLGLRLIYFSYDVKMKEKGDIPEGYSVSREKKERFSLILESASTNQTSMYLCASSLNLQGPHSNQPQHFGDGTRLSIL.

This clonotype was picked up a small number of times. This chain connects TRBV27 to TRBJ1-6, with a possible D match to TRBD1 (5 bases). Germline V CDR1 and CDR2: MNHEY, SMNVEV (reference sequence). Trimming shortened V by 4 bases and J by 6 bases, and 16 bases separated the two germline ends. The CDR3 length is 16 residues. DNA of the CDR3: TGTGCCAGCAGTTCCCGGGACGGATGGGCTAATTCACCCCTCCACTTT. It codes for CASSSRDGWANSPLHF.

Remarks on this clonotype: Since a much larger clone is just one base distant, this may be a read error. The rearrangement links TRBV6-5 to TRBJ2-7, with D possibly matching TRBD2 (5 bases). Trimming shortened V by 6 bases and J by 3 bases, and 15 bases separated the two germline ends. The CDR3 spans 14 residues. Germline CDR1 and CDR2: MNHEY and SVGAGI. DNA of the CDR3: TGTGCCAGCAGGATGGACGGGAATGGCTACGAGCAGTACTTC. Translation: CASRMDGNGYEQYF.

By frequency in the sample, this clonotype is medium-sized. The J gene is TRBJ2-4, the V gene TRBV6-1, with TRBD2 matching over 8 bases. Per the germline V gene, CDR1 is MNHNS and CDR2 is SASEGT. V was pared by 2 bases and J by 7 bases, with 1 base of the junction left unmatched. The CDR3 is made up of 13 amino acids. CDR3 DNA: TGTGCCAGCAGTGAAAGCGGGAGTAACATTCAGTACTTC. Its protein product is CASSESGSNIQYF.

V usage is TRBV12-3 or TRBV12-4 and J usage is TRBJ1-2, with D maybe TRBD1 (5 bases). CDR3 length: 13 residues. Trimming removed 2 bases from V and 8 bases from J, with 12 bases in between. The CDR3 sequence is CASSLSGARGYTF. In DNA, the CDR3 is TGTGCCAGCAGTTTAAGCGGGGCTAGGGGCTACACCTTC.

The genes are TRBV5-1 and TRBJ2-1; TRBD1 matches at 10 bases. The CDR3 sequence is 14 residues long. The ends lost 3 bases at V and 10 bases at J; junction bases unmatched: 7. Germline loops: CDR1 SGHRS, CDR2 YFSETQ. The CDR3 protein is CASSWGQGSYEQFF. The CDR3 DNA reads TGCGCCAGCAGCTGGGGACAGGGGTCCTACGAGCAGTTCTTC.

As for this clonotype: This sequence may be a read error, since a much larger clone differs from it by one base. The CDR3 ends on some other residue instead of the conserved phenylalanine or tryptophan, so this is likely a read error. V and J are TRBV7-9 and TRBJ1-1; 7 nucleotides align to TRBD1. Germline V gene sequence: CDR1 SEHNR, CDR2 FQNEAQ (reference sequence). This CDR3 has 15 amino acids. Trimming at V came to 5 bases and at J to 1 base, leaving 7 bases not matched to a gene. DNA of the CDR3: TGTGCCAGCAGCCTCCCCGGGACAGCGAACACTGAAGCTTTCGTT. It specifies CASSLPGTANTEAFV.

The table lists this clonotype with many counts. The chain couples TRBV11-2 to TRBJ2-1; D may be TRBD1 or TRBD2 (5 bases each). V lost 0 bases and J 12 bases, leaving 12 bases between the germline ends. CDR3 length equals 13 residues. Germline CDR1 and CDR2: SGHAT and FQNNGV. CDR3 nucleotide sequence: TGTGCCAGCAGCTTAGATCGGTTTGGGGGGCAGTTCTTC. Translated: CASSLDRFGGQFF.

This chain connects TRBV27 to TRBJ1-6; TRBD1 might be the D (5 bases). The V end was cut by 6 bases, the J end by 9 bases, with 15 bases between. The CDR3 contains 14 residues. The germline V gene has CDR1 MNHEY and CDR2 SMNVEV (reference sequence). The CDR3 spells CASSPRRVTSPLHF. The CDR3 DNA sequence: TGTGCCAGCAGCCCCCGCAGGGTTACTTCACCCCTCCACTTT.

A few counts support this clonotype. With a much larger clone just one base away, this may be a read error. V is TRBV7-6 and J is TRBJ2-7; TRBD1 matches at 9 bases. The CDR3 sequence is 14 residues long. The V gene end was trimmed by 4 bases and the J gene end by 6 bases; junction bases not matched to a gene: 7. Per the germline V gene, CDR1 is SGHVS and CDR2 is FNYEAQ. CDR3 amino acids: CASSSGQGRVEQYF. As DNA, the CDR3 is TGTGCCAGCAGCTCCGGACAGGGGCGTGTCGAGCAGTACTTC.

In this sample, this clonotype turned up a few times. CDR3 amino acids: CASSLGGLPPQHF. CDR3 DNA sequence: TGTGCCAGCAGCTTAGGGGGACTACCGCCCCAGCATTTT. V is TRBV7-8 and J is TRBJ1-5; D perhaps matches TRBD1 (5 bases). V was pared by 1 base and J by 9 bases, with 10 bases between. The CDR3 is 13 amino acids. Germline V gene data show CDR1 as SGHVS and CDR2 as FQNEAQ.

This clonotype was picked up a small number of times. A much larger clone lies a single base off, so this may be a read error. V gene TRBV7-2 combines with J gene TRBJ2-5; 15 bases are a match to TRBD2. The CDR3 is 16 amino acids. Unmatched junction bases numbered 12, after V lost 5 bases and J lost 11 bases. Germline values: CDR1 SGHTA, CDR2 FQGNSA. This chain's CDR3 is CASSPRTSGGGDEQYF. For the CDR3, the DNA is TGTGCCAGCAGCCCCCGGACTAGCGGGGGGGGCGATGAGCAGTACTTC.

This clonotype has at least ten counts. The chain is built from TRBV12-3 or TRBV12-4 and TRBJ2-3, with D possibly being TRBD1 (6 bases). This CDR3 region has 14 residues. V shed 3 bases and J shed 8 bases, with 15 bases lying between them. The CDR3 sequence is CASSFRVGGVTQYF. The CDR3 nucleotides are TGTGCCAGCAGTTTTAGGGTTGGGGGCGTTACGCAGTATTTT.

This clonotype was counted once. At one end the junction does not follow the germline gene, possibly because of a read error. The chain employs TRBV12-3 or TRBV12-4 and TRBJ2-3, with D hard to call. The CDR3 runs to 15 residues. CDR3 region: CASSLGRGSTDMQYF. The CDR3 region has the DNA TGTGCCAGCAGTTTAGGTAGAGGCAGCACAGATATGCAGTATTTT.